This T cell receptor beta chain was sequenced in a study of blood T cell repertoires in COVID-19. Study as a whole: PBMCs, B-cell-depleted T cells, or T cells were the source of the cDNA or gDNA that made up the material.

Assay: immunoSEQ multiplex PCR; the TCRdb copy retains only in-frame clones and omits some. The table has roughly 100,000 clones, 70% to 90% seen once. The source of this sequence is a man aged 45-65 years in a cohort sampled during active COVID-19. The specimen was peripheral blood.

As DNA, the CDR3 is TGTGCCAGCAGCCCGGGACAGGGGGGAGTGCCCCTCCACTTT. It yields the protein CASSPGQGGVPLHF. The chain carries TRBV5-5 and TRBJ1-6, with 11 bases lining up with TRBD1. V was clipped by 4 bases and J by 13 bases; unmatched bases: 7. The germline gives CDR1 SGHKS, CDR2 YYEKEE (reference sequence). This CDR3 has 14 residues.